The 29 T cell receptor beta chains below were found in one sample sequenced in a study of blood T cell repertoires in COVID-19. The data were produced by immunoSEQ multiplex PCR, yet TCRdb's version contains in-frame clones alone and is incomplete. The profile shows about 270,000 clones, roughly nine tenths of them singletons. Sequenced input: PBMCs or T cells enriched from blood (not recorded which). The origin of the receptors is a woman between 50 and 59 years old who had recovered from COVID-19.

This sequence joins TRBV6-5 and TRBJ2-7; D is ambiguous. V was trimmed by 7 bases and J by 1 base, leaving 8 bases between them. The CDR3 has 12 residues. Germline V gene lookup returns CDR1 MNHEY and CDR2 SVGAGI. The CDR3 sequence is CASTGRSYEQYF. The CDR3 region has the DNA TGTGCCAGCACTGGCAGGTCCTACGAGCAGTACTTC.

V gene TRBV7-8 combines with J gene TRBJ2-7, with D possibly TRBD1 on 5 matching bases. V gave up 5 bases and J gave up 0 bases, with 17 bases separating them. This CDR3 contains 16 residues. Germline V gene data show CDR1 as SGHVS and CDR2 as FQNEAQ. As DNA, the CDR3 is TGTGCCAGCAGCCCTTCCGGCCGACAGAGCTCCTACGAGCAGTACTTC. It encodes CASSPSGRQSSYEQYF.

V gene TRBV7-3 combines with J gene TRBJ2-5; 7 bases fit TRBD1. This CDR3 is built from 13 residues. Per the germline V gene, CDR1 is SGHTA and CDR2 is FQGTGA. The V and J ends lost 5 bases and 1 base, in that order; junction bases with no gene match: 1. The CDR3 region is CASSRDSQETQYF. The CDR3 bases are TGTGCCAGCAGCCGGGACAGCCAAGAGACCCAGTACTTC.

The V gene is TRBV28, the J gene TRBJ2-2; 12 positions agree with TRBD1. The J segment lost 3 bases and the V segment lost 6 bases, leaving 5 bases of the junction unmatched. From germline, CDR1 is MDHEN and CDR2 SYDVKM. The CDR3 totals 16 residues. The CDR3 reads CASRGTGGAYTGELFF. The CDR3 DNA reads TGTGCCAGCAGGGGGACAGGGGGCGCTTACACCGGGGAGCTGTTTTTT.

CDR3 sequence: CSVVGGTGGVNYEQYF. The CDR3 DNA follows: TGCAGCGTTGTTGGGGGGACAGGTGGGGTGAACTACGAGCAGTACTTC. The J gene is TRBJ2-7, the V gene TRBV29-1; 8 bases line up with TRBD1. This CDR3 is 16 amino acids long. The V and J ends lost 4 bases and 3 bases, in that order; junction bases with no gene match: 14. The germline V gene has CDR1 SQVTM and CDR2 ANQGSEA.

Here the CDR3 DNA reads TGCGCCAGCAGCCGTAATCTAGCGCAGGAGACCCAGTACTTC. Translation: CASSRNLAQETQYF. The chain carries TRBV5-1 and TRBJ2-5, with a possible D match to TRBD2 (6 bases). CDR1 is SGHRS, CDR2 YFSETQ, per germline. This CDR3 has 14 amino acids. Trimming left V 4 bases short and J 5 bases short, with 15 bases between.

This chain connects TRBV10-3 to TRBJ2-1, with TRBD2 identical over 11 bases. V lost 0 bases and J lost 6; bases outside the gene matches: 19. The CDR3 contains 21 residues. Germline lookup yields CDR1 ENHRY and CDR2 SYGVKD. The CDR3, as DNA: TGTGCCATCAGTGAGTCGGTATTTTCTAGCGGGAGGAGGGGTAGAGGCAATGAGCAGTTCTTC. Amino acid sequence: CAISESVFSSGRRGRGNEQFF.

The chain joins TRBV19 to TRBJ2-1; a possible D gene is TRBD2 (6 bases). CDR1 and CDR2 (germline): LNHDA, SQIVND (reference sequence). V was trimmed by 6 bases and J by 3 bases, leaving 15 bases between them. The CDR3 has 15 amino acids. The CDR3 DNA reads as TGTGCCAGTAGAGAGGCGGGACTTGACTACAATGAGCAGTTCTTC. Protein: CASREAGLDYNEQFF.

The CDR3 region is CASRAGFRGRISSTEAFF. For the CDR3, the DNA is TGTGCCAGCAGGGCCGGTTTCAGGGGCAGGATTAGTTCCACTGAAGCTTTCTTT. The J gene is TRBJ1-1, the V gene TRBV27, with D perhaps TRBD1 (6 bases). The CDR3 spans 18 residues. Per the germline V gene, CDR1 is MNHEY and CDR2 is SMNVEV (reference sequence). The V end was cut by 6 bases, the J end by 4 bases, with 27 bases between.

The chain uses TRBV30 and TRBJ1-3, with a weak D call TRBD1 (6 bases). The CDR3 extends over 20 amino acids. The V end lost 2 bases, the J end lost 4 bases, and 30 bases lay between the germline ends. Germline values: CDR1 GTSNPN, CDR2 SVGIG (reference sequence). The CDR3 DNA reads TGTGCCTGGAGTCCACTGGGAGACAGGTTTCGTGGGAGTGCAGGAAACACCATATATTTT. Protein: CAWSPLGDRFRGSAGNTIYF.

Points on this clone: Other nucleotide sequences in the sample specify the same CDR3. This CDR3 is CASSFSGTNTGELFF. The CDR3 bases are TGTGCCAGCAGCTTTAGCGGGACGAACACCGGGGAGCTGTTTTTT. V and J are TRBV7-2 and TRBJ2-2; the match to TRBD2 covers 8 bases. The CDR3 contains 15 residues. In germline, CDR1 is SGHTA, CDR2 FQGNSA. Trimming took 3 bases from V and 0 from J; bases not matched to a gene: 0. Looking up the rest from reference TRBV7-2 and TRBJ2-2 gives the full variable domain: GAGVSQSPSNKVTEKGKDVELRCDPISGHTALYWYRQSLGQGLEFLIYFQGNSAPDKSGLPSDRFSAERTGGSVSTLTIQRTQQEDSAVYLCASSFSGTNTGELFFGEGSRLTVL.

This chain links TRBV24-1 with TRBJ2-1; 8 bases line up with TRBD2. The CDR3 consists of 15 residues. Germline-derived CDR1 and CDR2 are KGHDR and SFDVKD. V shed 9 bases, J shed 7 bases, and the junction held 13 bases outside the gene matches. The CDR3 DNA is TGTGCCACCGCGGCGGCGGGAGGCCCTATGAATGAGCAGTTCTTC. Translated, it gives CATAAAGGPMNEQFF.

This chain connects TRBV28 to TRBJ1-1, with 8 nucleotides matching TRBD1. Per the germline V gene, CDR1 is MDHEN and CDR2 is SYDVKM. Trimming took 5 bases from V and 1 from J; bases not matched to a gene: 6. The CDR3 spans 15 residues. The CDR3: CASSTLGQGNTEAFF. In nucleotides, the CDR3 is TGTGCCAGCAGTACCCTTGGACAGGGGAACACTGAAGCTTTCTTT.

The rearrangement joins TRBV5-4 to TRBJ1-1; perhaps TRBD1 as D (6 bases). Between the trimmed V and J ends, which lost 6 bases and 0 bases, there was a span of 15 bases. Looked up from germline, CDR1 is SGHNT and CDR2 is YYREEE (reference sequence). The CDR3 is 15 residues long. CDR3 sequence: CASIPRGQLNTEAFF. The CDR3 DNA sequence: TGTGCCAGCATTCCACGCGGACAGCTGAACACTGAAGCTTTCTTT.

This rearrangement joins TRBV6-6 to TRBJ1-4; perhaps TRBD1 as D (6 bases). This CDR3 is 17 amino acids long. Germline loops: CDR1 MNHNY, CDR2 SVGAGI (reference sequence). Trimming removed 6 bases at V and 0 bases at J, with 17 bases between. CDR3 region: CASSRTGTRSTNEKLFF. Written as DNA, the CDR3 is TGTGCCAGCAGCCGAACGGGGACACGGTCAACTAATGAAAAACTGTTTTTT.

The chain has TRBV2 and TRBJ1-5; 8 bases are a match to TRBD1. The CDR3 length is 14 residues. The germline gives CDR1 SNHLY, CDR2 FYNNEI. The trim removed 5 bases at V and 4 bases at J, leaving 4 bases unmatched. The CDR3 nucleotides read TGTGCCAGCAGTCGACAGGGGCCAAATCAGCCCCAGCATTTT. Translation: CASSRQGPNQPQHF.

The rearrangement uses TRBV9 and TRBJ2-3; the D gene is possibly TRBD1 (6 bases). The CDR3 covers 17 residues. V lost 3 bases to trimming and J lost 0 bases, with 17 bases between them. In germline, CDR1 is SGDLS, CDR2 YYNGEE. The CDR3 spells CASSASKWTASTDTQYF. For the CDR3, the DNA is TGTGCCAGCAGCGCCTCAAAGTGGACAGCTAGCACAGATACGCAGTATTTT.

In this sample, this clone turned up once. The chain uses TRBV5-1 and TRBJ2-3, with TRBD1 as a possible D gene (6 bases). Trimming shortened V by 4 bases and J by 2 bases, and 14 bases separated the two germline ends. The CDR3 consists of 15 residues. Germline CDR1 is SGHRS and CDR2 is YFSETQ. Here the CDR3 reads CASSRGQSSTDTQYF. The CDR3 DNA reads TGCGCCAGCAGCCGAGGACAGAGTTCCACAGATACGCAGTATTTT.

The chain uses TRBV19 and TRBJ2-6; tentatively, D is TRBD1 (6 bases). Germline V gene sequence: CDR1 LNHDA, CDR2 SQIVND (reference sequence). V was clipped by 6 bases and J by 4 bases, with 28 bases between them. The CDR3 is 20 residues long. The CDR3 reads CASSWVGQGSYVSGANVLTF. CDR3 in DNA: TGTGCCAGTAGCTGGGTGGGGCAGGGGTCCTACGTGTCCGGGGCCAACGTCCTGACTTTC.

This chain uses TRBV6-2 or TRBV6-3 with TRBJ2-5; 16 bases map to TRBD2. There are 18 residues in the CDR3. The V and J ends lost 6 bases and 5 bases, in that order; junction bases with no gene match: 12. Germline CDR1 MNHEY, CDR2 SVGEGT. CDR3 DNA: TGTGCCAGCAGCTCCGTGGGACTAGCGGGAGGGCCTCGGGAGACCCAGTACTTC. This translates into CASSSVGLAGGPRETQYF.

This sequence joins TRBV24-1 and TRBJ2-3; 10 nucleotides match TRBD2. V was clipped by 10 bases and J by 0 bases; unmatched bases: 9. The V gene's germline CDR1 is KGHDR and CDR2 SFDVKD. The CDR3 has 16 residues. The CDR3 protein is CATSAGGPGSTDTQYF. DNA for the CDR3: TGTGCCACTTCAGCGGGAGGGCCTGGTAGCACAGATACGCAGTATTTT.

The V gene is TRBV7-3, the J gene TRBJ1-1; D is unclear. The V gene's germline CDR1 is SGHTA and CDR2 FQGTGA. This CDR3 is 13 amino acids long. Trimming shortened V by 2 bases and J by 2 bases, and 6 bases separated the two germline ends. The CDR3 loop is CASSLAGNTEAFF. CDR3 bases: TGTGCCAGCAGCTTAGCAGGCAACACTGAAGCTTTCTTT.

This clone was seen only once. The chain joins TRBV7-9 to TRBJ2-5; possible D gene TRBD1, 5 bases. The ends were cut back, 3 bases at V and 2 bases at J, with 10 bases in the middle. Germline CDR1 is SEHNR and CDR2 is FQNEAQ (reference sequence). CDR3 length: 14 amino acids. The CDR3 region is CASSFPTDQETQYF. The CDR3 DNA is TGTGCCAGCAGCTTTCCGACAGATCAAGAGACCCAGTACTTC.

The CDR3, as DNA: TGTGCCATCAGTGGGGCGGGAGGCCCCCTGGAGACCCAGTACTTC. This codes for CAISGAGGPLETQYF. The gene calls are TRBV10-3 and TRBJ2-5; the match to TRBD2 covers 8 bases. CDR3 length: 15 residues. The junction had 9 bases not matched to a gene; V was cut back by 4 bases and J by 5 bases. Germline V lookup: CDR1 ENHRY, CDR2 SYGVKD.

This clone was recorded once. Other DNA sequences in this specimen translate into the identical CDR3. The chain recombines TRBV27 with TRBJ2-2; 7 nucleotides align to TRBD2. Trimming took 5 bases from V and 0 from J; bases not matched to a gene: 3. The CDR3 runs to 15 residues. Germline loops: CDR1 MNHEY, CDR2 SMNVEV (reference sequence). CDR3 region: CASSLGLANTGELFF. For the CDR3, the DNA is TGTGCCAGCAGTCTCGGACTAGCGAACACCGGGGAGCTGTTTTTT.

The chain is built from TRBV28 and TRBJ1-1; D is ambiguous. The CDR3 has 13 amino acids. The germline CDR1 and CDR2 sequences are MDHEN and SYDVKM. The V gene lost 3 bases and the J gene lost 5 bases, with 10 bases spanning the gap. CDR3 sequence reads: CASSFDIKTEAFF. CDR3 coding DNA: TGTGCCAGCAGTTTCGACATCAAGACTGAAGCTTTCTTT.

This clone has a single count. The CDR3: CASSSRTAGTEAFF. The CDR3 nucleotides are TGTGCCAGCAGCTCCCGGACAGCTGGCACTGAAGCTTTCTTT. The J gene is TRBJ1-1, the V gene TRBV5-8; D might be TRBD1 (6 bases). Trimming stripped 3 bases from V and 4 bases from J, with 13 bases between. The germline V gene encodes CDR1 SGHTS and CDR2 YDEGEE. The CDR3 sequence is 14 residues long.

The J gene is TRBJ1-4, the V gene TRBV27; D gene ambiguous. Trimming removed 3 bases at V and 8 bases at J, with 10 bases between. The germline gives CDR1 MNHEY, CDR2 SMNVEV (reference sequence). This CDR3 is 13 amino acids long. CDR3 protein: CASSFKLGEKLFF. In nucleotides, the CDR3 is TGTGCCAGCAGTTTTAAACTAGGGGAAAAACTGTTTTTT.

This chain uses TRBV10-3 with TRBJ1-2, with 10 bases aligning to TRBD1. Germline CDR1 is ENHRY and CDR2 is SYGVKD. This CDR3 contains 15 residues. The junction had 8 bases not matched to a gene; V was cut back by 2 bases and J by 8 bases. In DNA, the CDR3 is TGTGCCATCAGTGAGGGACAGGGGGAGGCGAACGGCTACACCTTC. It translates to CAISEGQGEANGYTF.